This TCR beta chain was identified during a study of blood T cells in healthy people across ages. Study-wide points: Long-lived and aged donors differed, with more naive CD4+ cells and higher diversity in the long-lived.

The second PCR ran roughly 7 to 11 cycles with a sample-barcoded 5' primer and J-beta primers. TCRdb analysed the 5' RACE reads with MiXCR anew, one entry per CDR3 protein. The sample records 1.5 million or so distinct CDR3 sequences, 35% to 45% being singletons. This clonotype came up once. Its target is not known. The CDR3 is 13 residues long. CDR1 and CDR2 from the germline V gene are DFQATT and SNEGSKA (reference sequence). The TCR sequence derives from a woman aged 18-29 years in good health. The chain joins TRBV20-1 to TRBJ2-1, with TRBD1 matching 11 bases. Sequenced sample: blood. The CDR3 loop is CRGGTGGRNEQFF. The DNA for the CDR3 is TGCAGGGGAGGGACAGGGGGTAGGAATGAGCAGTTCTTC.